This T cell receptor (beta chain) stems from a study of blood T cell repertoires in COVID-19. Across the whole study: Acute and convalescent COVID-19 specimens originated in the United States, Italy and Spain. T cells, B-cell-depleted T cells, or PBMCs supplied cDNA or gDNA.

This clone was seen only a few times. Authors' processing steps: Amplification from reference gene primers served as the basis for estimated nucleated cell counts. Data came from immunoSEQ multiplex PCR; TCRdb stores just in-frame clones and leaves some out. V, J and clone size are taken as reported in that table, and D and trimming were inferred from the DNA itself. The table has roughly 100,000 clones, approximately 84% seen once. The V and J ends lost 1 base and 3 bases respectively, with 10 bases between them. The CDR3 length is 14 residues. From germline, CDR1 is SGHTA and CDR2 FQGNSA. The sample taken for sequencing was peripheral blood. The J gene is TRBJ2-7, the V gene TRBV7-2; no definite D call. The clonotype comes from a human donor in a cohort sampled during active COVID-19. As DNA, the CDR3 is TGTGCCAGCAGCTTAGGGGCCAGTTACTACGAGCAGTACTTC. Its translation is CASSLGASYYEQYF.